These 32 T cell receptor beta chains came from one sample sequenced in a study of graft-versus-host responses after intestinal transplantation. The assay was immunoSEQ multiplex PCR, and TCRdb's table has in-frame clones only and misses some. The data show roughly 120,000 clones, 90% to 95% seen once. No antigen has been identified for these receptors. The specimen comprised unstimulated CD4+ T cells sorted from spleen or lymph node cells, sampled before transplant. The receptors originated from a human donor who was the organ donor for an intestinal transplant.

The chain links TRBV19 to TRBJ1-2; D may be TRBD1 (5 bases). The CDR3 totals 13 residues. CDR1 and CDR2 from the germline V gene are LNHDA and SQIVND (reference sequence). The V end lost 2 bases, the J end lost 5 bases, and 9 bases lay between the germline ends. CDR3 coding DNA: TGTGCCAGTAGTATACTCCAGGGTTATGGCTACACCTTC. Its translation: CASSILQGYGYTF. The full variable domain, in which reference TRBV19 and TRBJ1-2 provide the parts outside the CDR3, is DGGITQSPKYLFRKEGQNVTLSCEQNLNHDAMYWYRQDPGQGLRLIYYSQIVNDFQKGDIAEGYSVSREKKESFPLTVTSAQKNPTAFYLCASSILQGYGYTFGSGTRLTVV.

This clone has only one observation. CDR3 region: CASSPLGQPNTEAFF. Written as DNA, the CDR3 is TGTGCCAGCAGCCCCCTTGGACAGCCGAACACTGAAGCTTTCTTT. V usage is TRBV7-2 and J usage is TRBJ1-1; TRBD1 might be the D (6 bases). V lost 5 bases and J lost 1, with 14 bases in between. Germline-derived CDR1 and CDR2 are SGHTA and FQGNSA. This CDR3 region has 15 residues.

The gene calls are TRBV4-3 and TRBJ1-2; tentatively, D is TRBD1 (6 bases). Per germline, CDR1 LGHNA and CDR2 YSLEER. V was pared by 4 bases and J by 4 bases, with 22 bases between. CDR3 size: 17 residues. CDR3 DNA sequence: TGCGCCAGCAGCCGGATGATACAGGAAAGGGGGGGCTATGGCTACACCTTC. This sequence encodes CASSRMIQERGGYGYTF.

V is TRBV5-1 and J is TRBJ1-1; TRBD1 agrees at 11 bases. This CDR3 comprises 15 residues. V shed 4 bases, J shed 3 bases, and the junction held 5 bases outside the gene matches. Germline loops: CDR1 SGHRS, CDR2 YFSETQ. The CDR3 sequence is CASSVSGQGDTEAFF. The CDR3, as DNA: TGCGCCAGCAGCGTATCGGGACAGGGGGACACTGAAGCTTTCTTT. Based on the CDR3 plus reference TRBV5-1 and TRBJ1-1, the full variable domain is KAGVTQTPRYLIKTRGQQVTLSCSPISGHRSVSWYQQTPGQGLQFLFEYFSETQRNKGNFPGRFSGRQFSNSRSEMNVSTLELGDSALYLCASSVSGQGDTEAFFGQGTRLTVV.

The CDR3 nucleotides are TGTGCCAGCAGCTTGGCGGGACTTTACGAGCAGTACTTC. This translates into CASSLAGLYEQYF. The gene calls are TRBV5-4 and TRBJ2-7, with D possibly matching TRBD2 (6 bases). Germline CDR1 is SGHNT and CDR2 is YYREEE (reference sequence). There are 13 residues in the CDR3. The germline V and J ends were trimmed by 0 bases and 4 bases, with 8 bases remaining between them.

The chain combines TRBV6-1 with TRBJ1-1; D not resolved. V shed 8 bases and J shed 6 bases, with 16 bases lying between them. In germline, CDR1 is MNHNS, CDR2 SASEGT. This CDR3 region has 13 residues. The CDR3 reads CASHAGKKSEAFF. Written as DNA, the CDR3 is TGTGCCAGCCATGCGGGAAAGAAGTCTGAAGCTTTCTTT.

The V call is TRBV5-1, the J call TRBJ2-5; 12 bases match TRBD2. After removal of 4 bases from V and 1 base from J, the junction contained 2 bases not matched to a gene. The germline gives CDR1 SGHRS, CDR2 YFSETQ. The CDR3 is 15 amino acids. The DNA of the CDR3 is TGCGCCAGCAGCCTAGCGGGAGGGCCCCAAGAGACCCAGTACTTC. Translating it yields CASSLAGGPQETQYF.

The gene calls are TRBV4-2 and TRBJ2-2; D not certain. The ends were cut back, 2 bases at V and 1 base at J, with 8 bases in the middle. The CDR3 extends over 15 amino acids. CDR1 is LGHNA and CDR2 is YNFKEQ in the germline V gene. CDR3 DNA: TGTGCCAGCAGCCAACCCCACCTGAACACCGGGGAGCTGTTTTTT. It specifies CASSQPHLNTGELFF.

This rearrangement joins TRBV7-6 to TRBJ1-5; TRBD1 agrees at 9 bases. Germline V lookup: CDR1 SGHVS, CDR2 FNYEAQ. Trimming removed 3 bases from V and 6 bases from J; junction bases left unmatched: 6. This CDR3 comprises 15 residues. The CDR3 protein is CASSFERQGVQPQHF. CDR3 DNA sequence: TGTGCCAGCAGCTTCGAAAGACAGGGGGTTCAGCCCCAGCATTTT.

This sequence joins TRBV29-1 and TRBJ2-2; a weak D match, TRBD1 (6 bases). This CDR3 contains 15 residues. Germline values: CDR1 SQVTM, CDR2 ANQGSEA. V was trimmed by 3 bases and J by 0 bases, leaving 11 bases between them. CDR3 sequence reads: CSVEMTGSNTGELFF. The CDR3 nucleotides are TGCAGCGTTGAGATGACAGGCTCGAACACCGGGGAGCTGTTTTTT.

This chain connects TRBV6-5 to TRBJ2-3; D unresolved. From germline, CDR1 is MNHEY and CDR2 SVGAGI. The V and J ends lost 6 bases and 0 bases respectively, with 10 bases between them. CDR3 length: 14 amino acids. The CDR3 here is CASSVVYSTDTQYF. The CDR3 region has the DNA TGTGCCAGCAGCGTAGTCTACAGCACAGATACGCAGTATTTT.

The chain recombines TRBV10-3 with TRBJ1-5; 9 bases are shared with TRBD1. This CDR3 contains 15 residues. From germline, CDR1 is ENHRY and CDR2 SYGVKD. V gave up 0 bases and J gave up 5 bases; unmatched junction bases: 2. The CDR3 reads CAISESQGADQPQHF. Written as DNA, the CDR3 is TGTGCCATCAGTGAGTCACAGGGGGCCGATCAGCCCCAGCATTTT.

The chain employs TRBV7-9 and TRBJ1-3; D ambiguous. CDR1 is SEHNR, CDR2 FQNEAQ, per germline (reference sequence). V was shortened by 5 bases and J by 4 bases, with 15 bases between the two germline ends. CDR3 length: 15 residues. The CDR3 nucleotides are TGTGCCAGCAGCCAGAAGCTGAGTAAAGGAAACACCATATATTTT. Its protein product is CASSQKLSKGNTIYF.

This chain uses TRBV28 with TRBJ1-4; TRBD1 aligns across 9 bases. CDR3 length equals 15 residues. The germline gives CDR1 MDHEN, CDR2 SYDVKM. Trimming cost V 5 bases and J 7 bases; bases outside gene matches: 8. The CDR3 here is CASSGTGSKSEKLFF. Here the CDR3 DNA reads TGTGCCAGCAGTGGGACAGGGAGTAAGAGTGAAAAACTGTTTTTT.

For the CDR3, the DNA is TGTGCCAGCAGTGGACTGACTACTTATGGCTACACCTTC. It specifies CASSGLTTYGYTF. The chain couples TRBV2 to TRBJ1-2; D remains ambiguous. Trimming stripped 4 bases from V and 5 bases from J, with 11 bases between. Germline V gene sequence: CDR1 SNHLY, CDR2 FYNNEI. The CDR3 runs to 13 residues.

The rearrangement links TRBV19 to TRBJ1-2, with 8 bases aligning to TRBD1. J gave up 4 bases and V 4 bases, and 5 bases lay outside the gene matches. CDR1 is LNHDA and CDR2 is SQIVND in the germline V gene (reference sequence). The CDR3 has 14 amino acids. In DNA form, the CDR3 reads TGTGCCAGTAGTACCCAGACAGGGGTCTATGGCTACACCTTC. This codes for CASSTQTGVYGYTF. The variable domain in full, completed from reference TRBV19 and TRBJ1-2, reads DGGITQSPKYLFRKEGQNVTLSCEQNLNHDAMYWYRQDPGQGLRLIYYSQIVNDFQKGDIAEGYSVSREKKESFPLTVTSAQKNPTAFYLCASSTQTGVYGYTFGSGTRLTVV.

V is TRBV5-1 and J is TRBJ1-5; D possibly corresponds to TRBD1 (6 bases). Trimming removed 5 bases from V and 2 bases from J, with 14 bases in between. The CDR3 consists of 15 residues. The germline V gene has CDR1 SGHRS and CDR2 YFSETQ. The CDR3 reads CASRETGFGNQPQHF. CDR3 bases: TGCGCCAGCAGAGAAACAGGGTTTGGCAATCAGCCCCAGCATTTT.

J is TRBJ2-5 and V is TRBV19, with 12 bases that match TRBD2. Germline lookup yields CDR1 LNHDA and CDR2 SQIVND (reference sequence). This CDR3 spans 16 amino acids. With 5 bases clipped from V and 5 bases from J, the junction kept 9 bases outside the gene matches. In nucleotides, the CDR3 is TGTGCCAGTAGTTCCTCTAGCGGGAGGGCCAGTGAGACCCAGTACTTC. Amino acids: CASSSSSGRASETQYF.

V is TRBV21-1 and J is TRBJ2-1; the listed D gene, TRBD2, was not tested against the DNA. TRBV21-1 is a recognized pseudogene. This CDR3 region has 15 residues. The CDR3 DNA follows: TGTGCCAGCGGTCCACTAGCGGGAGAAGGCAATGAGCAGTTCTTC. As protein: CASGPLAGEGNEQFF.

The chain employs TRBV19 and TRBJ1-1; perhaps TRBD1 as D (5 bases). CDR3 length: 12 amino acids. Trimming cost V 2 bases and J 6 bases, with 7 bases left between them. CDR1 and CDR2 (germline): LNHDA, SQIVND (reference sequence). CDR3 sequence: CASSIRGPEAFF. CDR3 nucleotides: TGTGCCAGTAGTATAAGGGGTCCTGAAGCTTTCTTT. Variable domain in full (rest from reference TRBV19 and TRBJ1-1): DGGITQSPKYLFRKEGQNVTLSCEQNLNHDAMYWYRQDPGQGLRLIYYSQIVNDFQKGDIAEGYSVSREKKESFPLTVTSAQKNPTAFYLCASSIRGPEAFFGQGTRLTVV.

This chain uses TRBV5-4 with TRBJ2-7; maybe TRBD2 (6 bases). Trimming removed 0 bases at V and 7 bases at J, with 14 bases between. Germline-derived CDR1 and CDR2 are SGHNT and YYREEE (reference sequence). The CDR3 sequence is 14 residues long. The CDR3 nucleotides read TGTGCCAGCAGCTTGGACTCGGGAGTGGGGGAGCAGTACTTC. Amino acids: CASSLDSGVGEQYF.

The count of this clone is one. The V call is TRBV11-2, the J call TRBJ2-7; D unresolved. The CDR3 has 15 residues. Deletions cut 3 bases from V and 0 bases from J, with 12 bases between. The germline gives CDR1 SGHAT, CDR2 FQNNGV. CDR3 sequence reads: CASSFRLGYSYEQYF. CDR3 DNA sequence: TGTGCCAGCAGCTTCCGGCTTGGGTACTCCTACGAGCAGTACTTC.

The V and J genes are TRBV6-5 and TRBJ1-5; D is undetermined. CDR1 is MNHEY, CDR2 SVGAGI, per germline. CDR3 size: 12 residues. V lost 2 bases to trimming and J lost 5 bases, with 4 bases between them. DNA of the CDR3: TGTGCCAGCAGTTACAGGGATCAGCCCCAGCATTTT. Protein: CASSYRDQPQHF.

J is TRBJ2-7 and V is TRBV12-1; TRBD2, as called in the table, went unchecked against the DNA. TRBV12-1 corresponds to a pseudogene. The CDR3 length is 12 residues. The CDR3 sequence: CASSFRASGQYF. The CDR3 DNA reads as TGTGCCAGCAGCTTCCGAGCTAGCGGGCAGTACTTC.

The chain employs TRBV27 and TRBJ2-7, with 10 bases identical to TRBD1. V lost 6 bases, J lost 5 bases, and 7 bases stayed unmatched. The CDR3 runs to 14 residues. In germline, CDR1 is MNHEY, CDR2 SMNVEV (reference sequence). CDR3: CASSPRDRGHEQYF. In nucleotides, the CDR3 is TGTGCCAGCAGCCCCCGGGACAGGGGCCACGAGCAGTACTTC.

The chain uses TRBV7-2 and TRBJ2-5; no reliable D call. The V gene's germline CDR1 is SGHTA and CDR2 FQGNSA. The CDR3 has 15 amino acids. V was clipped by 2 bases and J by 7 bases, with 17 bases between them. The CDR3 DNA reads TGTGCCAGCAGCTTACATCCGGGTAGCCCCTGGACCCAGTACTTC. Its translation: CASSLHPGSPWTQYF.

This chain joins TRBV29-1 and TRBJ1-1; no definite D call. Deletions cut 5 bases from V and 1 base from J, with 8 bases between. CDR1 SQVTM and CDR2 ANQGSEA come from the germline V gene. The CDR3 consists of 12 residues. This chain's CDR3 is CSVQGSNTEAFF. The CDR3 nucleotides read TGCAGCGTTCAAGGGTCGAACACTGAAGCTTTCTTT.

The rearrangement joins TRBV6-6 to TRBJ2-3, with a tentative D call TRBD2 (6 bases). Looked up from germline, CDR1 is MNHNY and CDR2 is SVGAGI (reference sequence). This CDR3 is built from 13 residues. The V end was cut by 6 bases, the J end by 2 bases, with 9 bases between. This CDR3 reads CASRKDYTDTQYF. CDR3 in DNA: TGTGCCAGCAGAAAGGACTACACAGATACGCAGTATTTT.

This clone appeared once. V usage is TRBV27 and J usage is TRBJ2-1; D could derive from TRBD1 or TRBD2 (5 bases each). Per germline, CDR1 MNHEY and CDR2 SMNVEV (reference sequence). V was trimmed by 1 base and J by 0 bases, leaving 7 bases between them. This CDR3 comprises 15 residues. The CDR3 region is CASSLWGSSYNEQFF. For the CDR3, the DNA is TGTGCCAGCAGTTTATGGGGGAGCTCCTACAATGAGCAGTTCTTC.

This rearrangement joins TRBV19 to TRBJ2-7; D is unclear. This CDR3 is built from 14 residues. Germline V CDR1 and CDR2: LNHDA, SQIVND (reference sequence). V was cut by 2 bases and J by 0 bases, with 8 bases left in between. In DNA, the CDR3 is TGTGCCAGTAGTATAAATGAGTACTCCTACGAGCAGTACTTC. Its protein product is CASSINEYSYEQYF.

V is TRBV5-4 and J is TRBJ2-7; D could derive from TRBD1 or TRBD2 (6 bases each). Looked up from germline, CDR1 is SGHNT and CDR2 is YYREEE (reference sequence). The V end lost 4 bases, the J end lost 5 bases, and 22 bases lay between the germline ends. The CDR3 sequence is 16 residues long. CDR3 bases: TGTGCCAGCAGCCCAGGGCCTACGACAAGGGGGGACGAGCAGTACTTC. Translating gives CASSPGPTTRGDEQYF. Supplemented by reference TRBV5-4 and TRBJ2-7, the full variable domain reads ETGVTQSPTHLIKTRGQQVTLRCSSQSGHNTVSWYQQALGQGPQFIFQYYREEENGRGNFPPRFSGLQFPNYSSELNVNALELDDSALYLCASSPGPTTRGDEQYFGPGTRLTVT.

Only one count was recorded for this clone. This sample includes further DNA sequences coding for the same CDR3. The chain has TRBV7-9 and TRBJ2-3; 8 bases line up with TRBD2. CDR3 length equals 15 residues. J lost 2 bases, V lost 2 bases, and 3 bases had no gene match. Germline V gives CDR1 SEHNR, CDR2 FQNEAQ (reference sequence). For the CDR3, the DNA is TGTGCCAGCAGCTTATTAGCGGGATTCACAGATACGCAGTATTTT. Its translation: CASSLLAGFTDTQYF.